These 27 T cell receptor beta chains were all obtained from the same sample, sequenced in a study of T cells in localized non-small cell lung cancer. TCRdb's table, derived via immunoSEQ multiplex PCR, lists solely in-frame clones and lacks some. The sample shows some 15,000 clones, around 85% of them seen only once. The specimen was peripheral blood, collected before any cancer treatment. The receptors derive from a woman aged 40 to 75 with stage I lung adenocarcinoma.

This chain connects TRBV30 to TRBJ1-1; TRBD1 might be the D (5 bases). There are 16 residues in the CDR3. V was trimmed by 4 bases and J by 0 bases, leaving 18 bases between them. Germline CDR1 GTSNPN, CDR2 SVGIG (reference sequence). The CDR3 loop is CAWTLGTLRMNTEAFF. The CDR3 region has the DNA TGTGCCTGGACATTAGGGACTCTTCGCATGAACACTGAAGCTTTCTTT. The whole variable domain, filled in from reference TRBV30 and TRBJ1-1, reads SQTIHQWPATLVQPVGSPLSLECTVEGTSNPNLYWYRQAAGRGLQLLFYSVGIGQISSEVPQNLSASRPQDRQFILSSKKLLLSDSGFYLCAWTLGTLRMNTEAFFGQGTRLTVV.

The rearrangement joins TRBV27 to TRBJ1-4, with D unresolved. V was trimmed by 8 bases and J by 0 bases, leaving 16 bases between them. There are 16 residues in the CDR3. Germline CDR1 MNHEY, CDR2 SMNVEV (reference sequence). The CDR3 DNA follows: TGTGCCAGCGCGCCTCACGCAGGAACAACTAATGAAAAACTGTTTTTT. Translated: CASAPHAGTTNEKLFF.

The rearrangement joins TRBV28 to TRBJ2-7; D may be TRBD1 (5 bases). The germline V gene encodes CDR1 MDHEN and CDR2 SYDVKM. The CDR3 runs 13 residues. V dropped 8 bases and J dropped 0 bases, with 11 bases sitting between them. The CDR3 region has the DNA TGTGCCAGCCTCGACAGTTACTCCTACGAGCAGTACTTC. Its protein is CASLDSYSYEQYF.

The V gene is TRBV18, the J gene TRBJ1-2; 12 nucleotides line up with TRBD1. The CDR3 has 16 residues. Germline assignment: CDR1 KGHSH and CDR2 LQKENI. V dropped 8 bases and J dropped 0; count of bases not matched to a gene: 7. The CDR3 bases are TGTGCCAGCCGAACCGGGACAGGGGGCGCTAACTATGGCTACACCTTC. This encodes CASRTGTGGANYGYTF.

CDR3 bases: TGTGCCTGGAGTTGGGCTGGAACAGATACGCAGTATTTT. Translating it yields CAWSWAGTDTQYF. The V gene is TRBV30, the J gene TRBJ2-3; D unresolved. The CDR3 contains 13 residues. In germline, CDR1 is GTSNPN, CDR2 SVGIG (reference sequence). The ends were cut back, 2 bases at V and 3 bases at J, with 9 bases in the middle.

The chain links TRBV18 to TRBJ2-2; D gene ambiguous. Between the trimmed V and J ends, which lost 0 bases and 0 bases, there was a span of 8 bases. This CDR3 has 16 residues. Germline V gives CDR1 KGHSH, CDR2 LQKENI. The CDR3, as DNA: TGTGCCAGCTCACCACCCGCCCAGTCGAACACCGGGGAGCTGTTTTTT. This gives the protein CASSPPAQSNTGELFF.

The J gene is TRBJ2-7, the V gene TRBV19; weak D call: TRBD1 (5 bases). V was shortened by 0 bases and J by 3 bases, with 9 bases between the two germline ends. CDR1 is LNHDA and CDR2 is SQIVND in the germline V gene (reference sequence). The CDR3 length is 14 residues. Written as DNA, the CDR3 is TGTGCCAGTAGTATAGAGCACAGGCTCTACGAGCAGTACTTC. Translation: CASSIEHRLYEQYF.

CDR3 bases: TGTGCCTGTAGGGACAGGGGATTTAGCACAGATACGCAGTATTTT. This codes for CACRDRGFSTDTQYF. The V and J genes are TRBV6-1 and TRBJ2-3; 10 bases line up with TRBD1. CDR1 is MNHNS and CDR2 is SASEGT in the germline V gene. The CDR3 contains 15 residues. V lost 11 bases, J lost 0 bases, and 8 bases stayed unmatched.

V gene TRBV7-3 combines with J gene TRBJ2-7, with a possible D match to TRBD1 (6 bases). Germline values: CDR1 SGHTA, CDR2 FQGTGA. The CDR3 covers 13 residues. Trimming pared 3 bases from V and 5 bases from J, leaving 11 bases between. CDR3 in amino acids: CASSFGPGDEQYF. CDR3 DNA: TGTGCCAGCAGCTTCGGCCCAGGGGACGAGCAGTACTTC.

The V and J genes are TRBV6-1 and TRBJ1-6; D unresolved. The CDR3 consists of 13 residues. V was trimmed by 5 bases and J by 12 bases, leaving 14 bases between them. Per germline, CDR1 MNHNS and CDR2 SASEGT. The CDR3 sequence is CASSYASGGPLHF. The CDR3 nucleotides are TGTGCCAGCAGTTATGCCTCAGGAGGACCCCTCCACTTT.

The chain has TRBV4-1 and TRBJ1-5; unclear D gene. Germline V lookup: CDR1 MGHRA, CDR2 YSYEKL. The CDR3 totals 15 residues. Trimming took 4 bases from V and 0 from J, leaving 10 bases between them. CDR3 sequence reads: CASSLGLNSNQPQHF. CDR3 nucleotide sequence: TGCGCCAGCAGCCTGGGCCTTAATAGCAATCAGCCCCAGCATTTT.

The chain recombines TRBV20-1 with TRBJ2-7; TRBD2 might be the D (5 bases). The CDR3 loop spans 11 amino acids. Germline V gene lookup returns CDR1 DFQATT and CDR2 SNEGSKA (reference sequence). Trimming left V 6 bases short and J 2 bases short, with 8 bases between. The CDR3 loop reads CSARATYEQYF. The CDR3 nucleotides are TGCAGTGCGCGGGCAACCTACGAGCAGTACTTC.

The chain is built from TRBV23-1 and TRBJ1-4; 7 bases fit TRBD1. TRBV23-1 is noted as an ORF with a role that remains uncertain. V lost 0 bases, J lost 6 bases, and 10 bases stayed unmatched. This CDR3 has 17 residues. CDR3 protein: CASSQSPDRQSDEKLFF. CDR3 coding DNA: TGCGCCAGCAGTCAATCCCCGGACAGGCAGTCGGATGAAAAACTGTTTTTT.

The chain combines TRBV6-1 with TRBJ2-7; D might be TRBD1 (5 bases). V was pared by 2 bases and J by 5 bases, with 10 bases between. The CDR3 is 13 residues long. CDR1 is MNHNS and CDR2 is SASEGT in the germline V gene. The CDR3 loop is CASSEQGWDEQYF. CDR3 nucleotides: TGTGCCAGCAGTGAACAGGGTTGGGACGAGCAGTACTTC.

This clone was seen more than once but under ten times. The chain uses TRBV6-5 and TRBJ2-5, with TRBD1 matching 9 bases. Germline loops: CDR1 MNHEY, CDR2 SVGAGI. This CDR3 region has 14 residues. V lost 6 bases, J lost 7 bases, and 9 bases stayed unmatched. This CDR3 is CASSLETGGRTQYF. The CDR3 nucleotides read TGTGCCAGCAGCTTAGAGACAGGGGGGCGGACCCAGTACTTC.

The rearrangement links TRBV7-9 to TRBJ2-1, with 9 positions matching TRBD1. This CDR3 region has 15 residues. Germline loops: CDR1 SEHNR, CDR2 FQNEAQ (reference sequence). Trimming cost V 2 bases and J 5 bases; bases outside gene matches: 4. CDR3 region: CASSLPGQGNNEQFF. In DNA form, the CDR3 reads TGTGCCAGCAGCTTACCGGGACAGGGAAACAATGAGCAGTTCTTC.

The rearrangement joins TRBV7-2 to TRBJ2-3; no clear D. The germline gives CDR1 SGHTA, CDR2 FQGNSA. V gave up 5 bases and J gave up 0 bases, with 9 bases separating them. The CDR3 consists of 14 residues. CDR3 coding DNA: TGTGCCAGCAGCCCCGGACCAAGCACAGATACGCAGTATTTT. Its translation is CASSPGPSTDTQYF.

CDR3 bases: TGCAGTGCTAGAGAAAACTATGGCTACACCTTC. Protein sequence: CSARENYGYTF. V and J are TRBV20-1 and TRBJ1-2, with no clear D. CDR1 and CDR2 from the germline V gene are DFQATT and SNEGSKA (reference sequence). V dropped 0 bases and J dropped 2 bases, with 1 base sitting between them. This CDR3 is built from 11 residues.

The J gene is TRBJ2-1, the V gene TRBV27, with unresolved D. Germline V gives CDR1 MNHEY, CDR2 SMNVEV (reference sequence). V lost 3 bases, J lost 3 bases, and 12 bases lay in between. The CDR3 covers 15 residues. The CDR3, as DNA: TGTGCCAGCAGTTTCTTAGCTAACCTCTACAATGAGCAGTTCTTC. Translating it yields CASSFLANLYNEQFF.

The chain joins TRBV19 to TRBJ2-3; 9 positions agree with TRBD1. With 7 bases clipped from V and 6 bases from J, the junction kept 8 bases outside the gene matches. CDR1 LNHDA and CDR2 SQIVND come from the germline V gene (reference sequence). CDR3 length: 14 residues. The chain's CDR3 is CASKRDRVADTQYF. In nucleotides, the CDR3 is TGTGCCAGTAAGAGGGACAGGGTTGCGGATACGCAGTATTTT. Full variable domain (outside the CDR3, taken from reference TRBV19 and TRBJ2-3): DGGITQSPKYLFRKEGQNVTLSCEQNLNHDAMYWYRQDPGQGLRLIYYSQIVNDFQKGDIAEGYSVSREKKESFPLTVTSAQKNPTAFYLCASKRDRVADTQYFGPGTRLTVL.

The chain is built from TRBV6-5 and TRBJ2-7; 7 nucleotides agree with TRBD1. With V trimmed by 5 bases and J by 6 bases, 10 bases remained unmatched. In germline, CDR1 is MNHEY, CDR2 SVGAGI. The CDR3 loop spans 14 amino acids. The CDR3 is CASSRTGPGSEQYF. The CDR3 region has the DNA TGTGCCAGCAGTCGGACAGGTCCTGGAAGCGAGCAGTACTTC.

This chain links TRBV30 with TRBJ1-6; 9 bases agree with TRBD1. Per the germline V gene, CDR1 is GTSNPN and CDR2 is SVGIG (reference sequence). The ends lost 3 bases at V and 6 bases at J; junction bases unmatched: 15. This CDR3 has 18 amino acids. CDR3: CAWSFLTGGQVGNSPLHF. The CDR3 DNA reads TGTGCCTGGAGCTTTTTAACAGGGGGCCAAGTCGGTAATTCACCCCTCCACTTT.

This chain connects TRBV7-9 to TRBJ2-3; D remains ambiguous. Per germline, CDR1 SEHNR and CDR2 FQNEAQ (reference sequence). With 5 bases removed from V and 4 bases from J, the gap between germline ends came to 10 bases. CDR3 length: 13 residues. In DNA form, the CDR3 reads TGTGCCAGCAGCCCTAAGGGCCCAGATACGCAGTATTTT. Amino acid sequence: CASSPKGPDTQYF.

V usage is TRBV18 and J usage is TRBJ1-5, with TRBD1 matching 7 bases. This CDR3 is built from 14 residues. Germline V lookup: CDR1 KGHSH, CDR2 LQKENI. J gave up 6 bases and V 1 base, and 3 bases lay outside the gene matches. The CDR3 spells CASSPQGAGQPQHF. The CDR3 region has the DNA TGTGCCAGCTCACCACAGGGGGCAGGTCAGCCCCAGCATTTT.

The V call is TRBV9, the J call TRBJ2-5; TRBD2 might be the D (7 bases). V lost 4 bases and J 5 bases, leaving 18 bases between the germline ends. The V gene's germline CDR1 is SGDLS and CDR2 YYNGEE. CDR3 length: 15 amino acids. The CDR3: CASSSGEGGLETQYF. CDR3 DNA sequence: TGTGCCAGCAGCTCCGGGGAGGGGGGGTTGGAGACCCAGTACTTC.

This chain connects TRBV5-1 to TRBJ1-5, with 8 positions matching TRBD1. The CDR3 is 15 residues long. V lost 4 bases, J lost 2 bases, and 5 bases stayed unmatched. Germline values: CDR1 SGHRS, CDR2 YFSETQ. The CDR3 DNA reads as TGCGCCAGCAGCCCCGAGGGACAGGGCAATCAGCCCCAGCATTTT. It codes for CASSPEGQGNQPQHF.

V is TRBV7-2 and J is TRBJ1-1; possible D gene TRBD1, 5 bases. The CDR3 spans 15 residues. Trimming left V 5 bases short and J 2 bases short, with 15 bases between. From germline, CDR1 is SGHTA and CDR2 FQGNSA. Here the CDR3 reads CASSQRGRENTEAFF. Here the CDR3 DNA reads TGTGCCAGCAGCCAGCGGGGCAGAGAAAACACTGAAGCTTTCTTT.